A single sample gave rise to the 21 T cell receptor beta chains below, sequenced in a study of beta chain features in type 1 diabetes. Expressed TCRB transcripts got sequenced, as all isolated RNA was reverse transcribed. Some clones are missing from TCRdb's copy, which holds only in-frame ones; the method was immunoSEQ multiplex PCR. The table lists about 330,000 clones, roughly 9.6% of them singletons. Input material: naive CD4+ T cells from blood. The receptors derive from a woman between 25 and 40 years old in good health.

This clone was counted a few times. CDR3 loop: CASSLGGANQPQHF. The CDR3 DNA reads TGTGCCAGCAGTCTAGGGGGGGCGAATCAGCCCCAGCATTTT. The chain carries TRBV7-3 and TRBJ1-5, with D tentatively TRBD1 (6 bases). This CDR3 region has 14 residues. V dropped 6 bases and J dropped 4 bases, with 13 bases sitting between them. Germline-derived CDR1 and CDR2 are SGHTA and FQGTGA.

V usage is TRBV11-1 and J usage is TRBJ2-2, with TRBD2 as a possible D gene (5 bases). Trimming removed 0 bases at V and 4 bases at J, with 9 bases between. Germline V gives CDR1 SGHAT, CDR2 FQDESV (reference sequence). The CDR3 is made up of 15 amino acids. The CDR3 sequence: CASSLARAGTGELFF. CDR3 bases: TGTGCCAGCAGCTTAGCGAGGGCGGGCACCGGGGAGCTGTTTTTT.

This clone has just a few counts. The chain joins TRBV29-1 to TRBJ1-3, with D perhaps TRBD1 (6 bases). The germline gives CDR1 SQVTM, CDR2 ANQGSEA. V was cut by 6 bases and J by 0 bases, with 15 bases left in between. The CDR3 runs to 15 residues. CDR3 protein: CSVAFGQISGNTIYF. For the CDR3, the DNA is TGCAGCGTAGCATTCGGACAGATCTCTGGAAACACCATATATTTT.

The rearrangement joins TRBV18 to TRBJ1-2; 8 bases agree with TRBD1. V lost 3 bases to trimming and J lost 4 bases; unmatched junction nucleotides: 7. There are 15 residues in the CDR3. Germline CDR1 reads KGHSH; CDR2 reads LQKENI. CDR3 amino acids: CASSPTGTGSYGYTF. The CDR3 region has the DNA TGTGCCAGCTCACCTACCGGGACAGGATCCTATGGCTACACCTTC.

The chain recombines TRBV9 with TRBJ2-7, with 14 positions matching TRBD2. CDR1 SGDLS and CDR2 YYNGEE come from the germline V gene. The CDR3 loop spans 14 amino acids. V trimming: 3 bases; J trimming: 9 bases; junction bases outside the gene matches: 5. The CDR3 loop reads CASSGGTSGSRQYF. As DNA, the CDR3 is TGTGCCAGCAGCGGAGGGACTAGCGGGAGTCGGCAGTACTTC.

CDR3: CAWSGGTANIQYF. The CDR3 nucleotides are TGTGCCTGGAGTGGCGGGACAGCCAACATTCAGTACTTC. The chain links TRBV30 to TRBJ2-4, with D possibly matching TRBD1 (7 bases). The CDR3 length is 13 residues. The ends were cut back, 1 base at V and 7 bases at J, with 11 bases in the middle. Per the germline V gene, CDR1 is GTSNPN and CDR2 is SVGIG (reference sequence).

This clone was found a few times. The V and J genes are TRBV29-1 and TRBJ2-2, with 7 bases identical to TRBD2. The CDR3 totals 14 residues. Germline CDR1 is SQVTM and CDR2 is ANQGSEA. Unmatched junction bases numbered 5, after V lost 3 bases and J lost 4 bases. The CDR3 loop reads CSVDASGVTGELFF. The CDR3 DNA reads as TGCAGCGTTGATGCTAGCGGAGTCACCGGGGAGCTGTTTTTT.

This rearrangement joins TRBV28 to TRBJ1-2, with 7 bases lining up with TRBD1. CDR1 is MDHEN, CDR2 SYDVKM, per germline. The CDR3 loop spans 15 amino acids. The ends lost 5 bases at V and 4 bases at J; junction bases unmatched: 10. The CDR3 loop is CASSRRQGGGYGYTF. In DNA form, the CDR3 reads TGTGCCAGCAGTCGGAGACAGGGAGGAGGCTATGGCTACACCTTC.

The chain couples TRBV30 to TRBJ2-3; D perhaps matches TRBD2 (7 bases). V was clipped by 8 bases and J by 2 bases, with 14 bases between them. Germline values: CDR1 GTSNPN, CDR2 SVGIG (reference sequence). CDR3 length equals 13 residues. The CDR3 DNA reads as TGTGCCGGGGGGCTAGCGGCCACAGATACGCAGTATTTT. This translates into CAGGLAATDTQYF. Filled out from reference TRBV30 and TRBJ2-3, the complete variable domain reads SQTIHQWPATLVQPVGSPLSLECTVEGTSNPNLYWYRQAAGRGLQLLFYSVGIGQISSEVPQNLSASRPQDRQFILSSKKLLLSDSGFYLCAGGLAATDTQYFGPGTRLTVL.

In this sample, this clone turned up a few times. The rearrangement links TRBV27 to TRBJ1-5, with TRBD1 as a possible D gene (5 bases). CDR1 is MNHEY and CDR2 is SMNVEV in the germline V gene (reference sequence). Trimming pared 3 bases from V and 2 bases from J, leaving 14 bases between. The CDR3 totals 16 residues. CDR3 in amino acids: CASSFRTTGGNQPQHF. CDR3 in DNA: TGTGCCAGCAGTTTCCGGACAACGGGGGGCAATCAGCCCCAGCATTTT.

This clone has more than one count but fewer than ten. The chain uses TRBV18 and TRBJ2-3; TRBD1 matches 7 bases. V lost 1 base, J lost 5 bases, and 3 bases stayed unmatched. Germline lookup yields CDR1 KGHSH and CDR2 LQKENI. The CDR3 has 14 residues. CDR3 loop: CASSPRDSGDTQYF. The CDR3 nucleotides are TGTGCCAGCTCACCACGGGACAGCGGAGATACGCAGTATTTT.

The J gene is TRBJ2-2, the V gene TRBV29-1; 10 nucleotides agree with TRBD2. The CDR3 extends over 16 amino acids. Germline CDR1 is SQVTM and CDR2 is ANQGSEA. Trimming at V came to 2 bases and at J to 1 base, leaving 4 bases not matched to a gene. In DNA, the CDR3 is TGCAGCGTTGAAAGGTCTAGCGGGAGGAACACCGGGGAGCTGTTTTTT. It specifies CSVERSSGRNTGELFF.

The chain carries TRBV18 and TRBJ1-4, with 8 bases matching TRBD1. V lost 1 base, J lost 4 bases, and 2 bases stayed unmatched. CDR1 and CDR2 (germline): KGHSH, LQKENI. The CDR3 contains 15 residues. The CDR3 DNA reads as TGTGCCAGCTCACCACAGGACAGGGATAATGAAAAACTGTTTTTT. It is translated as CASSPQDRDNEKLFF. Full variable domain (missing parts from reference TRBV18 and TRBJ1-4): NAGVMQNPRHLVRRRGQEARLRCSPMKGHSHVYWYRQLPEEGLKFMVYLQKENIIDESGMPKERFSAEFPKEGPSILRIQQVVRGDSAAYFCASSPQDRDNEKLFFGSGTQLSVL.

This clone was seen a few times. CDR3: CASSHHTGYTGELFF. The CDR3, as DNA: TGTGCCAGCAGCCACCATACAGGTTACACCGGGGAGCTGTTTTTT. V gene TRBV28 combines with J gene TRBJ2-2; TRBD1 might be the D (5 bases). This CDR3 contains 15 residues. From germline, CDR1 is MDHEN and CDR2 SYDVKM. V was clipped by 6 bases and J by 3 bases, with 14 bases between them.

V and J are TRBV29-1 and TRBJ2-7, with 7 bases aligning to TRBD1. The CDR3 spans 13 residues. Germline-derived CDR1 and CDR2 are SQVTM and ANQGSEA. The CDR3 loop is CSARRTGSYEQYF. CDR3 coding DNA: TGCAGTGCACGGAGGACAGGATCCTACGAGCAGTACTTC.

A word on this clone: Other DNA variants within this sample encode the same CDR3. The V call is TRBV9, the J call TRBJ2-5; TRBD2 agrees at 13 bases. The CDR3 sequence is 15 residues long. The junction had 3 bases not matched to a gene; V was cut back by 4 bases and J by 3 bases. The germline V gene encodes CDR1 SGDLS and CDR2 YYNGEE. CDR3 region: CASSPGLAGEETQYF. DNA of the CDR3: TGTGCCAGCAGCCCTGGACTAGCGGGAGAAGAGACCCAGTACTTC.

Only a few counts were recorded for this clone. The gene calls are TRBV15 and TRBJ2-1; the D gene is possibly TRBD1 (6 bases). Germline V lookup: CDR1 LNHNV, CDR2 YYDKDF (reference sequence). This CDR3 region has 11 residues. The germline V and J ends were trimmed by 7 bases and 9 bases, with 10 bases remaining between them. CDR3 region: CATTQQGEQFF. CDR3 DNA sequence: TGTGCCACCACCCAACAGGGTGAGCAGTTCTTC.

As concerns this clone: The sample has other DNA sequences that encode this CDR3 too. The chain has TRBV7-3 and TRBJ2-5, with 9 nucleotides matching TRBD1. This CDR3 is 14 amino acids long. From germline, CDR1 is SGHTA and CDR2 FQGTGA. The junction had 2 bases not matched to a gene; V was cut back by 4 bases and J by 2 bases. CDR3 sequence reads: CASSSGQGQETQYF. The CDR3 DNA sequence: TGTGCCAGCAGCTCTGGACAGGGGCAAGAGACCCAGTACTTC.

This clone turned up a few times. CDR3 loop: CASSFTGTGNQPQHF. CDR3 coding DNA: TGTGCCAGCAGTTTTACCGGGACAGGGAATCAGCCCCAGCATTTT. The chain employs TRBV28 and TRBJ1-5; the match to TRBD1 covers 9 bases. The CDR3 extends over 15 amino acids. The germline gives CDR1 MDHEN, CDR2 SYDVKM. V was clipped by 3 bases and J by 4 bases; unmatched bases: 4.

This clone was observed a handful of times. The chain is built from TRBV27 and TRBJ1-2; 11 bases align to TRBD1. Germline CDR1 and CDR2: MNHEY and SMNVEV (reference sequence). This CDR3 comprises 15 residues. Trimming cost V 1 base and J 7 bases; bases outside gene matches: 5. The CDR3 spells CASSLWGTGGGGYTF. The CDR3 region has the DNA TGTGCCAGCAGTTTATGGGGGACAGGGGGTGGTGGCTACACCTTC.

This clone was recorded a few times. The chain has TRBV5-1 and TRBJ2-2; 10 bases line up with TRBD2. The CDR3 is 16 amino acids. Trimming at V came to 4 bases and at J to 4 bases, leaving 7 bases not matched to a gene. Per germline, CDR1 SGHRS and CDR2 YFSETQ. The CDR3 reads CASSKSSGRITGELFF. Written as DNA, the CDR3 is TGCGCCAGCAGCAAATCTAGCGGGAGAATCACCGGGGAGCTGTTTTTT.